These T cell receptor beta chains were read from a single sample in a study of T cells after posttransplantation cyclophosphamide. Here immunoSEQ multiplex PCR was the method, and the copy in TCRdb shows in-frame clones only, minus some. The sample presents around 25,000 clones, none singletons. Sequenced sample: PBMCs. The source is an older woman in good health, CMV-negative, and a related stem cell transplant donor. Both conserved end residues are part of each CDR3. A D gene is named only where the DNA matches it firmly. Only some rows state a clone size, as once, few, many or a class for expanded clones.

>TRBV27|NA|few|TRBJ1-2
TGTGCCAGCAGTTTAAATCCAGGGCTCTATGGCTACACCTTC
CASSLNPGLYGYTF
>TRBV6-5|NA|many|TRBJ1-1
TGTGCCAGCAGTTACTGGGGGACACGTTCCACTGAAGCTTTCTTT
CASSYWGTRSTEAFF
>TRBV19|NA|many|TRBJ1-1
TGTGCCAGTAGTATGAGAGGGGGATTCGCTTTCTTT
CASSMRGGFAFF
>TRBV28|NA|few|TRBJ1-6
TGTGCCAGCAGCGCCCCGGCGGGAGGAAAATCACCCCTCCACTTT
CASSAPAGGKSPLHF
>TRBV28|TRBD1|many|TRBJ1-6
TGTGCCAGCAGTCCCCCGACAGGGGGCGCTCCTCATAATTCACCCCTCCACTTT
CASSPPTGGAPHNSPLHF
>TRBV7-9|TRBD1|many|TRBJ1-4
TGTGCCAGCAGCCCGCCGGAACAGGGGCATGGTGAAAAACTGTTTTTT
CASSPPEQGHGEKLFF
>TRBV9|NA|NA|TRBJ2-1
TGTGCCAGCAGCGTAAGAGGGGGGGCTCTTAGCAATGAGCAGTTCTTC
CASSVRGGALSNEQFF
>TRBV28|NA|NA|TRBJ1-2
TGTGCCAGCAGCATCAACTATGGCTACACCTTC
CASSINYGYTF
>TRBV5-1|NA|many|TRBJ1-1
TGCGCCAGCAGCTTGGGTGAGGCGACTGAAGCTTTCTTT
CASSLGEATEAFF
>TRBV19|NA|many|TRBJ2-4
TGTGCCAGTAGTATATTACAGGGAAGTAGGGCCTACTTC
CASSILQGSRAYF
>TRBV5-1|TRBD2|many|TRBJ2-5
TGCGCCAGCAGCCTTGGCGGGGGGCGATCAGAGACCCAGTACTTC
CASSLGGGRSETQYF
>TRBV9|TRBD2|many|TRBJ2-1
TGTGCCAGCAGCGTAGCCGGGGGGGCTATTGAGCAGTTCTTC
CASSVAGGAIEQFF
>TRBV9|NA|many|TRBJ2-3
TGTGCCAGCAGCGAGGGATCGGGGGAGACAGGGTGGACAGATACGCAGTATTTT
CASSEGSGETGWTDTQYF
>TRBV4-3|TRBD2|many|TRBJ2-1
TGCGCCAGCAGCCAAGACCTTCGGGGGGGCCAAAATGAGCAGTTCTTC
CASSQDLRGGQNEQFF
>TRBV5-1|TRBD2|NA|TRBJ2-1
TGCGCCAGCAACCTTGGGGCGGGAGGGAGAGATGAGCAGTTCTTC
CASNLGAGGRDEQFF
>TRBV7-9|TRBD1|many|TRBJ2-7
TGTGCCAGCAGCTTAGGGACAGGGCTTTTCTACGAGCAGTACTTC
CASSLGTGLFYEQYF
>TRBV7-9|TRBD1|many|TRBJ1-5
TGTGCCAGCAGCTTAGGGACAGGGTCAAATCAGCCCCAGCATTTT
CASSLGTGSNQPQHF
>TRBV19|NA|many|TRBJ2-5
TGTGCCAGTAGTATTTCGTTAGCTGAACAAGAGACCCAGTACTTC
CASSISLAEQETQYF
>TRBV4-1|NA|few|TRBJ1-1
TGCGCCAGCAGCCGAACACAGGGTTGGACTGAAGCCTTCTTT
CASSRTQGWTEAFF
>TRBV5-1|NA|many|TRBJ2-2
TGCGCCAGCACCCATGCCCCGCGGACACGGTCCCCATGGGCCACCGGGGAGCTGTTTTTT
CASTHAPRTRSPWATGELFF
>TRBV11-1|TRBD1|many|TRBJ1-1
TGTGCCAGCAGCTTAGAGGCAGGGGGCTTCGCTGAAGCTTTCTTT
CASSLEAGGFAEAFF
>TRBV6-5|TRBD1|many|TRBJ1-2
TGTGCCAGCAGTTACTCGAAAGGGGGCAGTGGCTACACCTTC
CASSYSKGGSGYTF
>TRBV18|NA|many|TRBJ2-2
TGTGCCAGCTCACGACTTACAGGGAACACCGGGGAGCTGTTTTTT
CASSRLTGNTGELFF
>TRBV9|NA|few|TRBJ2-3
TGTGCCAGCAGCGTAGGTGGGGGCCGGACAGATACGCAGTATTTT
CASSVGGGRTDTQYF
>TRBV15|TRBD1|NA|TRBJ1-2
TGTGCCACCAGCACCAACAGGGGAGGCTACACCTTC
CATSTNRGGYTF
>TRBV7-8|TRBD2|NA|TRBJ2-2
TGTGCCAGCAGCTTAGGACTAGCGGTTACCACCGGGGAGCTGTTTTTT
CASSLGLAVTTGELFF
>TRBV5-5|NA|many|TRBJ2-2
TGTGCCAGCAGCCCGGTCCCCGGGAACACCGGGGAGCTGTTTTTT
CASSPVPGNTGELFF
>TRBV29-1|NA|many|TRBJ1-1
TGCAGCGTTGAAGATCTTCCGGGCACTGAAGCTTTCTTT
CSVEDLPGTEAFF
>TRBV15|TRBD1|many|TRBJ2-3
TGTGCCACCAGCCCGGGACAGGGGGCCCCAGATACGCAGTATTTT
CATSPGQGAPDTQYF
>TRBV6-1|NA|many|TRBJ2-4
TGTGCCAGCAGTGAACAAGCGGGAGCCAAAAACATTCAGTACTTC
CASSEQAGAKNIQYF
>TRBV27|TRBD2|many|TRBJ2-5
TGTGCCAGCAGTTCAGGACTAGCGGGGGGGCAAGAGACCCAGTACTTC
CASSSGLAGGQETQYF
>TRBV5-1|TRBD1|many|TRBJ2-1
TGCGCCAGCAGCTTGGCAGGGGGCGCGAGGAATGAGCAGTTCTTC
CASSLAGGARNEQFF
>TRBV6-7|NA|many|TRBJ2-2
TGTGCCAGCAGTCCTTCGACAGGACTCGCGAACACCGGGGAGCTGTTTTTT
CASSPSTGLANTGELFF
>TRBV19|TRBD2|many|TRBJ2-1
TGTGCCAGTAGTATAGTGCTAGCGGGGAGCAGGGGGCAGTTCTTC
CASSIVLAGSRGQFF
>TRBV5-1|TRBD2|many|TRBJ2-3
TGCGCCAGCAGCAGCCGGGACTACCACCCGCAGTATTTT
CASSSRDYHPQYF